This entry features one T cell receptor beta chain sequence. The CDR3 has 14 residues. The V end lost 3 bases, the J end lost 5 bases, and 13 bases lay between the germline ends. Germline assignment: CDR1 LNHDA and CDR2 SQIVND (reference sequence). These data are taken from a study of lymphopenia after photon versus proton radiotherapy. The data were produced by immunoSEQ multiplex PCR, yet TCRdb's version contains in-frame clones alone and is incomplete. The sample shows about 160,000 clones, less than 90% of them seen only once. This receptor was obtained from a man aged 45-65 years with gastric cancer. V is TRBV19 and J is TRBJ1-2; D not certain. Specimen: peripheral blood, collected from a patient treated with photon-based radiotherapy. The CDR3 sequence is CASSMGNAFYGYTF. DNA of the CDR3: TGTGCCAGTAGTATGGGGAATGCGTTTTATGGCTACACCTTC.